The 13 T cell receptor beta chains below were found in one sample sequenced in a study of blood T cell repertoires in COVID-19. Some clones are missing from TCRdb's copy, which holds only in-frame ones; the method was immunoSEQ multiplex PCR. The repertoire holds about 280,000 clones, with approximately 88% as singletons. The sequencing input was peripheral blood. The receptor source for this set is a man aged 50 to 60 with acute or convalescent COVID-19.

The rearrangement joins TRBV9 to TRBJ2-5; 9 positions match TRBD1. The CDR3 extends over 15 amino acids. CDR1 is SGDLS and CDR2 is YYNGEE in the germline V gene. With V trimmed by 4 bases and J by 1 base, 5 bases remained unmatched. In DNA form, the CDR3 reads TGTGCCAGCAGCTTAACAGGGGGCGTCCAAGAGACCCAGTACTTC. It is translated as CASSLTGGVQETQYF. The full variable domain, with the rest looked up from reference TRBV9 and TRBJ2-5, is DSGVTQTPKHLITATGQRVTLRCSPRSGDLSVYWYQQSLDQGLQFLIQYYNGEERAKGNILERFSAQQFPDLHSELNLSSLELGDSALYFCASSLTGGVQETQYFGPGTRLLVL.

V gene TRBV5-6 combines with J gene TRBJ2-1, with D perhaps matching TRBD2 (6 bases). CDR1 is SGHDT and CDR2 is YYEEEE in the germline V gene. This CDR3 contains 15 residues. Trimming cost V 4 bases and J 0 bases, with 11 bases left between them. The CDR3 sequence is CASSHGGSSYNEQFF. Written as DNA, the CDR3 is TGTGCCAGCAGCCATGGAGGGAGCTCCTACAATGAGCAGTTCTTC.

V gene TRBV30 combines with J gene TRBJ1-2, with no clear D. Germline CDR1 is GTSNPN and CDR2 is SVGIG (reference sequence). There are 13 residues in the CDR3. V gave up 7 bases and J gave up 3 bases, with 15 bases separating them. Written as DNA, the CDR3 is TGTGCCTTCGGTCGGCGACAATACTATGGCTACACCTTC. Amino acids: CAFGRRQYYGYTF.

This chain links TRBV5-1 with TRBJ1-1; no clear D gene. Deletions cut 1 base from V and 1 base from J, with 8 bases between. From germline, CDR1 is SGHRS and CDR2 YFSETQ. The CDR3 is 14 amino acids. CDR3: CASSLKHANTEAFF. In DNA form, the CDR3 reads TGCGCCAGCAGCTTGAAGCACGCGAACACTGAAGCTTTCTTT.

The chain recombines TRBV6-5 with TRBJ1-5; tentatively, D is TRBD1 (5 bases). This CDR3 region has 15 residues. Trimming removed 7 bases from V and 5 bases from J, with 18 bases in between. The germline gives CDR1 MNHEY, CDR2 SVGAGI. The CDR3, as DNA: TGTGCCAGCAACAAAGGGCGACGGGGGGATCAGCCCCAGCATTTT. Translated: CASNKGRRGDQPQHF.

This clone appeared once. The chain is built from TRBV14 and TRBJ2-1; 12 bases align to TRBD2. Germline loops: CDR1 SGHDN, CDR2 FVKESK. Unmatched junction bases numbered 4, after V lost 3 bases and J lost 4 bases. This CDR3 region has 16 residues. Written as DNA, the CDR3 is TGTGCCAGCAGCCACCCGACTAGCGGGGGTTACAATGAGCAGTTCTTC. Its translation is CASSHPTSGGYNEQFF.

CDR3 residues: CASGHGDRDNEKLFF. The DNA for the CDR3 is TGCGCCAGCGGCCATGGGGACAGAGATAATGAAAAACTGTTTTTT. This chain connects TRBV5-1 to TRBJ1-4; 7 positions match TRBD1. Trimming took 7 bases from V and 4 from J; bases not matched to a gene: 10. Germline assignment: CDR1 SGHRS and CDR2 YFSETQ. The CDR3 has 15 residues.

V gene TRBV3-1 (or the pseudogene TRBV3-2) combines with J gene TRBJ1-2; unclear D gene. The CDR3 runs 14 residues. With 0 bases removed from V and 4 bases from J, the gap between germline ends came to 9 bases. Germline CDR1 and CDR2: LGHDT and YNNKEL (reference sequence). The CDR3 spells CASSQDLGTYGYTF. The CDR3 bases are TGTGCCAGCAGCCAAGATCTAGGCACCTATGGCTACACCTTC.

This sequence joins TRBV30 and TRBJ1-2; D is unresolved. The CDR3 is made up of 16 amino acids. The V gene's germline CDR1 is GTSNPN and CDR2 SVGIG (reference sequence). V lost 2 bases to trimming and J lost 0 bases, with 16 bases between them. CDR3 in DNA: TGTGCCTGGAGTCCACCCGGGATCCCAGCTAACTATGGCTACACCTTC. Amino acids: CAWSPPGIPANYGYTF. The variable domain in full, completed from reference TRBV30 and TRBJ1-2, reads SQTIHQWPATLVQPVGSPLSLECTVEGTSNPNLYWYRQAAGRGLQLLFYSVGIGQISSEVPQNLSASRPQDRQFILSSKKLLLSDSGFYLCAWSPPGIPANYGYTFGSGTRLTVV.

The V call is TRBV5-6, the J call TRBJ1-4; 8 bases align to TRBD1. This CDR3 is 16 amino acids long. Germline V gene lookup returns CDR1 SGHDT and CDR2 YYEEEE. J was trimmed by 8 bases and V by 3 bases; bases with no gene match: 12. Here the CDR3 DNA reads TGTGCCAGCAGCTCATTCCGGGACAGGACAAAGGAAAAACTGTTTTTT. It encodes CASSSFRDRTKEKLFF.

For the CDR3, the DNA is TGTGCCAGCACCTTGGGGGGTGAGGCTTTCTTT. Residues: CASTLGGEAFF. The chain joins TRBV2 to TRBJ1-1; D might be TRBD1 (5 bases). The CDR3 consists of 11 residues. Germline CDR1 and CDR2: SNHLY and FYNNEI. Trimming pared 7 bases from V and 11 bases from J, leaving 14 bases between.

J is TRBJ1-5 and V is TRBV7-8; 11 bases fit TRBD1. The CDR3 covers 17 residues. In germline, CDR1 is SGHVS, CDR2 FQNEAQ. V trimming: 0 bases; J trimming: 6 bases; junction bases outside the gene matches: 7. CDR3 nucleotides: TGTGCCAGCAGCTTAGCGGGGACAGGGGGAGGCGGTCAGCCCCAGCATTTT. It codes for CASSLAGTGGGGQPQHF.

This sequence joins TRBV12-3 or TRBV12-4 and TRBJ2-7; D not resolved. The CDR3 has 13 residues. V lost 2 bases to trimming and J lost 2 bases, with 7 bases between them. DNA of the CDR3: TGTGCCAGCAGTTTAAACGTAGCCTACGAGCAGTACTTC. Its translation is CASSLNVAYEQYF.